This TCR beta chain was sequenced in a study of blood T cells in healthy people across ages (dated by TCRdb to between 2015 and 2016). In terms of the full investigation: In model experiments, template switching captured about one uniquely barcoded TCR beta cDNA molecule for every two T cells. Age-related changes in TCR beta repertoire diversity were measured in the study by deep sequencing normalized with unique cDNA molecular identifiers. The donors were divided into four age groups: young (average roughly 15 years), middle-aged (over 35), aged (roughly 60) and long-lived (more than 75). The study analyzed two additional independent replicas of 1 million unique cDNA reads from the same blood draw for two donors, one aged 18 to 29 and one aged 80 or older. What the research found in general, with its limitations: The long-lived group showed more naive CD4+ T cells, fewer expanded clones and increased TCR diversity than the aged group, suggesting age selection. Estimates of total diversity based on one million sequenced T cells were regarded as lower bounds and as underestimates. A strong correlation was found between observed TCR beta diversity and the percentage of naive T cells measured by flow cytometry. Observed TCR beta diversity per million T cells fell roughly linearly with age, and a significant reduction was already apparent by age approximately 40. Because the CMV infection status of the donors was unknown, age-related changes in expanded clonotypes may potentially have been confounded. Because profiling used bulk unsorted PBMCs, naive and antigen-experienced compartments could not be compared conclusively.

This clonotype has a handful of counts. The clone's antigen remains unknown. Base qualities are not at hand, and no much larger clone is one base apart. For CDR1 and CDR2, the germline V gene lists SGDLS and YYNGEE. Unmatched junction bases come to 16, with V trimmed by 4 bases and J by 10 bases. Inclusive of the bounding cysteine and phenylalanine, the CDR3 is 16 residues long. The read is trimmed to its CDR3 DNA, 48 bases read in frame from base 1. The library was prepared using 5' RACE. The sample was run on an Illumina HiSeq 2500. A second PCR of roughly 6 to 11 cycles was performed with a sample-barcoded 5' primer and a J-beta primer mix. A template-switch 5' adaptor carrying 12 random nucleotides introduced a unique molecular identifier onto each TCR beta cDNA molecule. Each sample yielded at least 2.5 million CDR3-containing paired-end reads. First-strand cDNA was synthesized from all RNA with the Mint cDNA synthesis kit, primed by a TRBC-specific oligonucleotide. After uracil-DNA glycosylase treatment, a first 18-cycle PCR used universal primers M1SS and BC2_uni_R on all cDNA. As for how the authors treated the data: For normalization, 1 million high-quality reads were randomly selected from each sample, with every read carrying a distinct molecular identifier. Instead of being binned into consensus sequences, reads that shared molecular identifiers were thrown out. MiTCR, run with a Q25 quality threshold and the strictest error-elimination algorithm, handled CDR3 identification, clonotype clustering and error correction. A nonparametric unseen species model using Euler transformation provided a lower-bound estimate of total TCR beta diversity. TCRdb took the public reads, trimmed them with fastp at Q25, ran MiXCR for clone calling and kept in-frame beta chains. One record per CDR3 amino acid sequence lists the most common genes and DNA. The authors' filters were not applied to this entry. This sample has over a million distinct CDR3 sequences in its table, and 25% of those were observed once. The ten largest clones add up to around 0.75% of the sample.

Donors were a few dozen systemically healthy Caucasian individuals from Russia aged 6 to 90 years. About 10 milliliters of peripheral blood were collected from each donor into EDTA-treated Vacutainer tubes. Ficoll-Paque density-gradient centrifugation was used to isolate PBMCs, with at least 7 million obtained per sample. Total RNA, at least 6 micrograms per sample, was extracted from PBMCs with Trizol reagent. For every donor, flow cytometry on a PBMC aliquot measured the percentage of naive CD45RAhigh/CD27high T cells. The sample was also reused in another study, on T cells of mothers and their children. Per that second paper: The donors were nine systemically healthy Caucasian individuals, made up of three mothers and their six children. cDNA synthesis used all of the extracted RNA, with 1.5 ug of RNA in each 15 ul reaction. In the second PCR, sample barcodes and 2-4 random nucleotides were introduced via the M1S primer. Over 10 million TCR beta CDR3 reads came from each mother, compared with some 3 million reads from each child. Thymic selection shapes the output of TCR recombination in a similar way in related and unrelated pairs, and inherited differences have a minor effect. Normalized repertoire overlap was always slightly but never significantly higher in related than unrelated mother-child pairs. Persistent microchimeric T cell clones were not detected, at a sensitivity of 95 to 100 clones per million clonotypes. The study used deep NGS to compare TCR beta repertoires of mothers and children, seeking features distinguishing related mother-child pairs from unrelated individuals. Mothers averaged about 40 +/- 4 years of age and children averaged approximately 12 +/- 4 years. After adapters were ligated using NEBNext reagents, the libraries underwent 100+100 nt paired-end sequencing on an Illumina HiSeq 2000. To avoid cross-contamination, the mother libraries and the child libraries were prepared a month apart and sequenced in separate runs. Each donor had between roughly 450,000 and 2,300,000 distinct TCR beta clonotypes identified. Naive TCR beta clonotypes were estimated from low-frequency clonotypes matched to each donor's FACS-determined naive share, without sorting.

The sequence came from a girl aged 2-10 years in good health. Recombination joined TRBV9 with TRBJ2-5, and 10 bases in between align with TRBD2. Sample: blood. The nucleotide sequence reads TGTGCCAGCAGCAACGGACTAGCGGCACCCCGGGCGGACCAGTACTTC. It encodes CASSNGLAAPRADQYF.